Shown below are 22 T cell receptor beta chains from a single sample sequenced in a study of identifying expanded T cells in peripheral blood. TCRdb's table, derived via immunoSEQ multiplex PCR, lists solely in-frame clones and lacks some. The repertoire holds about 81,000 clones, with 80% to 85% as singletons. Sequencing was performed on blood. These receptors were collected from a person between 18 and 75 years old in good health.

This clone has a single count. The chain carries TRBV11-1 and TRBJ1-2; 8 bases align to TRBD1. V lost 5 bases, J lost 2 bases, and 4 bases stayed unmatched. CDR3 length equals 14 residues. Germline V CDR1 and CDR2: SGHAT, FQDESV (reference sequence). Here the CDR3 DNA reads TGTGCCAGCAGCGACGACAGGGGCAACTATGGCTACACCTTC. It is translated as CASSDDRGNYGYTF.

The chain carries TRBV11-2 and TRBJ2-7; 8 positions agree with TRBD2. Germline V gives CDR1 SGHAT, CDR2 FQNNGV. With 4 bases clipped from V and 7 bases from J, the junction kept 12 bases outside the gene matches. CDR3 length: 15 residues. The CDR3 DNA is TGTGCCAGCAGCTCCCAGACAGCCTCGGGGGGGGAGCAGTACTTC. It yields the protein CASSSQTASGGEQYF.

CDR3 loop: CASSGTGNQETQYF. In nucleotides, the CDR3 is TGTGCCAGCTCAGGGACGGGGAACCAAGAGACCCAGTACTTC. The chain has TRBV18 and TRBJ2-5, with D perhaps TRBD1 or TRBD2 (5 bases each). Germline-derived CDR1 and CDR2 are KGHSH and LQKENI. Between the trimmed V and J ends, which lost 5 bases and 0 bases, there was a span of 10 bases. The CDR3 is 14 amino acids.

The sample holds a few counts of this clone. The genes are TRBV28 and TRBJ2-2; TRBD1 matches at 7 bases. Germline CDR1 is MDHEN and CDR2 is SYDVKM. With V trimmed by 6 bases and J by 0 bases, 7 bases remained unmatched. The length of the CDR3 is 16 residues. CDR3 sequence: CASRADRVSNTGELFF. The CDR3 DNA reads TGTGCCAGCAGAGCTGACAGGGTTTCGAACACCGGGGAGCTGTTTTTT.

This chain connects TRBV5-5 to TRBJ2-1; D uncertain. The CDR3 is 14 amino acids. From germline, CDR1 is SGHKS and CDR2 YYEKEE (reference sequence). V was trimmed by 1 base and J by 5 bases, leaving 10 bases between them. CDR3 bases: TGTGCCAGCAGCTTGATTGATCTTAACAATGAGCAGTTCTTC. Encoded protein: CASSLIDLNNEQFF.

The J gene is TRBJ1-1, the V gene TRBV27; 7 positions agree with TRBD1. The ends lost 6 bases at V and 2 bases at J; junction bases unmatched: 6. The length of the CDR3 is 14 residues. Germline V gives CDR1 MNHEY, CDR2 SMNVEV (reference sequence). Here the CDR3 DNA reads TGTGCCAGCAGAATCGGGACAGTTAACACTGAAGCTTTCTTT. It translates to CASRIGTVNTEAFF.

The chain recombines TRBV18 with TRBJ1-1; 7 nucleotides line up with TRBD1. The germline V gene encodes CDR1 KGHSH and CDR2 LQKENI. J lost 4 bases, V lost 1 base, and 3 bases had no gene match. The CDR3 is 14 amino acids. DNA of the CDR3: TGTGCCAGCTCACCACAGGGGGCCACCACTGAAGCTTTCTTT. As protein: CASSPQGATTEAFF.

The chain uses TRBV7-2 and TRBJ2-5; D unresolved. Trimming removed 5 bases from V and 6 bases from J, with 13 bases in between. CDR1 is SGHTA, CDR2 FQGNSA, per germline. This CDR3 contains 13 residues. The CDR3 bases are TGTGCCAGCAGCCTAGGGTTGGGGAAGACCCAGTACTTC. This translates into CASSLGLGKTQYF.

The chain combines TRBV14 with TRBJ1-2; D perhaps matches TRBD1 (6 bases). The V gene's germline CDR1 is SGHDN and CDR2 FVKESK. Trimming removed 4 bases from V and 4 bases from J, with 10 bases in between. The CDR3 is made up of 13 amino acids. CDR3 loop: CASSPQGLYGYTF. The CDR3, as DNA: TGTGCCAGCAGCCCTCAGGGGCTCTATGGCTACACCTTC.

V usage is TRBV7-2 and J usage is TRBJ1-5; D gene uncertain. Germline CDR1 is SGHTA and CDR2 is FQGNSA. V dropped 1 base and J dropped 6 bases, with 13 bases sitting between them. CDR3 length: 15 residues. The CDR3 protein is CASSLDHGAAQPQHF. CDR3 nucleotides: TGTGCCAGCAGCTTAGATCACGGAGCGGCTCAGCCCCAGCATTTT.

This clone was observed a few times. The rearrangement joins TRBV2 to TRBJ2-6; 9 positions agree with TRBD1. Per the germline V gene, CDR1 is SNHLY and CDR2 is FYNNEI. This CDR3 has 17 amino acids. Unmatched junction bases numbered 10, after V lost 6 bases and J lost 4 bases. CDR3 nucleotide sequence: TGTGCCAGCAGCCAACAGGGGGCGCTCGACGGGGCCAACGTCCTGACTTTC. It encodes CASSQQGALDGANVLTF.

This chain joins TRBV28 and TRBJ1-1; D is ambiguous. Per germline, CDR1 MDHEN and CDR2 SYDVKM. The V end was cut by 5 bases, the J end by 8 bases, with 15 bases between. This CDR3 contains 13 residues. This chain's CDR3 is CASSPPSVTEAFF. CDR3 in DNA: TGTGCCAGCAGTCCCCCCTCGGTGACCGAAGCTTTCTTT.

This clone came up a few times. V is TRBV5-1 and J is TRBJ2-3; 7 bases agree with TRBD1. With V trimmed by 3 bases and J by 3 bases, 1 base remained unmatched. The CDR3 extends over 13 amino acids. Germline assignment: CDR1 SGHRS and CDR2 YFSETQ. For the CDR3, the DNA is TGCGCCAGCAGCTCACAGGGGACAGATACGCAGTATTTT. Translation gives CASSSQGTDTQYF.

The chain uses TRBV18 and TRBJ1-1; D perhaps matches TRBD1 (6 bases). The CDR3 consists of 14 residues. The ends were cut back, 2 bases at V and 3 bases at J, with 10 bases in the middle. Germline V gene data show CDR1 as KGHSH and CDR2 as LQKENI. The CDR3 DNA reads TGTGCCAGCTCACCAGGACAGAGTTACACTGAAGCTTTCTTT. Its protein is CASSPGQSYTEAFF.

By proportion, this clone is medium-sized. The V call is TRBV2, the J call TRBJ2-1; 10 nucleotides align to TRBD2. Germline assignment: CDR1 SNHLY and CDR2 FYNNEI. The V and J ends lost 8 bases and 8 bases, in that order; junction bases with no gene match: 9. This CDR3 contains 14 residues. The CDR3 DNA is TGTGCCAGCCGAGGACTAGCGGTCCGGGATGAGCAGTTCTTC. This gives the protein CASRGLAVRDEQFF.

V and J are TRBV6-1 and TRBJ2-5, with 7 bases fitting TRBD1. The J segment lost 1 base and the V segment lost 6 bases, leaving 8 bases of the junction unmatched. This CDR3 region has 15 residues. Germline CDR1 reads MNHNS; CDR2 reads SASEGT. CDR3 in amino acids: CASRARQGSQETQYF. In nucleotides, the CDR3 is TGTGCCAGCAGAGCCCGACAGGGAAGCCAAGAGACCCAGTACTTC.

The J gene is TRBJ2-3, the V gene TRBV21-1; the D segment call TRBD2 is taken from the table without a DNA check. TRBV21-1 is a recognized pseudogene. This CDR3 comprises 17 residues. The CDR3 DNA reads TGTGCCAGCAGCAAAGGTCTAAGCGGAGGGGGCACAGATACGCAGTATTTT. Protein: CASSKGLSGGGTDTQYF.

This chain joins TRBV23-1 and TRBJ2-7; a possible D gene is TRBD1 (6 bases). TRBV23-1 is annotated as an ORF whose role is uncertain. The CDR3 covers 14 residues. Trimming cost V 0 bases and J 2 bases, with 8 bases left between them. CDR3 nucleotide sequence: TGCGCCAGCAGTCAATCGGGACAAACCTACGAGCAGTACTTC. Amino acids: CASSQSGQTYEQYF.

The chain is built from TRBV2 and TRBJ2-7; TRBD2 might be the D (5 bases). Trimming removed 7 bases at V and 3 bases at J, with 10 bases between. The germline CDR1 and CDR2 sequences are SNHLY and FYNNEI. CDR3 length: 12 amino acids. For the CDR3, the DNA is TGTGCCAGCAAGTCTAGCAACTACGAGCAGTACTTC. This sequence encodes CASKSSNYEQYF.

V and J are TRBV7-3 and TRBJ2-1, with D perhaps matching TRBD2 (6 bases). Deletions cut 4 bases from V and 4 bases from J, with 14 bases between. Germline CDR1 reads SGHTA; CDR2 reads FQGTGA. CDR3 length: 15 residues. CDR3 region: CASSSASARYNEQFF. The CDR3 DNA sequence: TGTGCCAGCAGCTCCGCTAGCGCTCGGTACAATGAGCAGTTCTTC.

This chain joins TRBV18 and TRBJ1-1; D is ambiguous. The V end lost 3 bases, the J end lost 0 bases, and 8 bases lay between the germline ends. The CDR3 has 14 amino acids. Germline CDR1 reads KGHSH; CDR2 reads LQKENI. CDR3 loop: CASSPVSLNTEAFF. CDR3 in DNA: TGTGCCAGCTCACCGGTCAGCCTGAACACTGAAGCTTTCTTT.

The genes are TRBV9 and TRBJ2-3, with D maybe TRBD2 (5 bases). The CDR3 sequence is 13 residues long. The germline V gene encodes CDR1 SGDLS and CDR2 YYNGEE. Trimming stripped 0 bases from V and 4 bases from J, with 6 bases between. CDR3: CASSVAGSDTQYF. In DNA, the CDR3 is TGTGCCAGCAGCGTAGCGGGGTCAGATACGCAGTATTTT.